A single sample gave rise to the 20 T cell receptor beta chains below, sequenced in a study of beta chain features in type 1 diabetes. The isolated RNA, all of it, was reverse transcribed, so expressed TCRB transcripts were what got sequenced. The table came from immunoSEQ multiplex PCR; TCRdb's copy has only in-frame clones and leaves some out. The data show 110,000 or so clones, less than 40% seen once. The sample was stem cell memory CD4+ T cells from blood. These receptors were collected from a woman aged 18 to 35 in good health.

This clone turned up a few times. The chain is built from TRBV7-2 and TRBJ2-3; 11 positions agree with TRBD1. The germline V gene has CDR1 SGHTA and CDR2 FQGNSA. Trimming removed 7 bases from V and 4 bases from J; junction bases left unmatched: 7. The CDR3 has 15 residues. DNA of the CDR3: TGTGCCAGCAAATGGGGACAGGGGGTTTCAGATACGCAGTATTTT. As protein: CASKWGQGVSDTQYF.

This clone was recorded a few times. The genes are TRBV5-5 and TRBJ2-7; possible D gene TRBD1, 6 bases. Germline assignment: CDR1 SGHKS and CDR2 YYEKEE (reference sequence). V was clipped by 3 bases and J by 4 bases, with 14 bases between them. This CDR3 region has 14 residues. The chain's CDR3 is CASSYRESSYEQYF. The DNA for the CDR3 is TGTGCCAGCAGCTACAGGGAATCCTCTTACGAGCAGTACTTC.

A few counts support this clone. This sequence joins TRBV7-9 and TRBJ2-5; D perhaps matches TRBD1 (6 bases). The CDR3 spans 15 residues. Trimming took 0 bases from V and 5 from J, leaving 13 bases between them. Germline CDR1 is SEHNR and CDR2 is FQNEAQ (reference sequence). The CDR3 reads CASSLAVGRGETQYF. Here the CDR3 DNA reads TGTGCCAGCAGCTTAGCGGTGGGCAGGGGCGAGACCCAGTACTTC.

This clone was seen a few times. The chain uses TRBV18 and TRBJ2-3, with TRBD1 matching 7 bases. The germline CDR1 and CDR2 sequences are KGHSH and LQKENI. The CDR3 has 16 amino acids. Germline trimming cut 2 bases from V and 4 bases from J; bases unmatched to any gene: 9. The CDR3 DNA follows: TGTGCCAGCTCACCATTTATGTGGGACAGTCCAGATACGCAGTATTTT. Its translation is CASSPFMWDSPDTQYF.

V and J are TRBV28 and TRBJ2-7, with a tentative D call TRBD1 (6 bases). The CDR3 sequence is 13 residues long. The V gene's germline CDR1 is MDHEN and CDR2 SYDVKM. Trimming cost V 6 bases and J 4 bases, with 13 bases left between them. Here the CDR3 reads CASRYGQIYEQYF. The CDR3 nucleotides read TGTGCCAGCAGGTACGGACAGATATACGAGCAGTACTTC.

This clone was detected a few times. The genes are TRBV5-1 and TRBJ2-3; D possibly corresponds to TRBD1 (6 bases). The germline CDR1 and CDR2 sequences are SGHRS and YFSETQ. Trimming stripped 1 base from V and 6 bases from J, with 15 bases between. This CDR3 has 15 amino acids. In DNA form, the CDR3 reads TGCGCCAGCAGCTTGATCAGACAGGCATCGGATACGCAGTATTTT. This translates into CASSLIRQASDTQYF.

The gene calls are TRBV18 and TRBJ2-5; perhaps TRBD1 as D (6 bases). Germline CDR1 KGHSH, CDR2 LQKENI. Trimming stripped 1 base from V and 5 bases from J, with 11 bases between. There are 14 residues in the CDR3. The CDR3 here is CASSPLRGQETQYF. The CDR3, as DNA: TGTGCCAGCTCACCACTCAGGGGCCAGGAGACCCAGTACTTC.

This clone was recorded only once. The J gene is TRBJ2-1, the V gene TRBV5-1, with TRBD2 identical over 14 bases. The CDR3 covers 16 residues. The trim removed 8 bases at V and 6 bases at J, leaving 10 bases unmatched. Looked up from germline, CDR1 is SGHRS and CDR2 is YFSETQ. CDR3 sequence reads: CASQTGLAGEINEQFF. In DNA form, the CDR3 reads TGCGCCAGTCAAACGGGACTAGCGGGAGAGATCAATGAGCAGTTCTTC.

The chain recombines TRBV10-3 with TRBJ1-2; TRBD1 is a possible D gene (6 bases). This CDR3 comprises 13 residues. V shed 4 bases and J shed 3 bases, with 9 bases lying between them. Per germline, CDR1 ENHRY and CDR2 SYGVKD. The CDR3 is CAISGDIYYGYTF. CDR3 bases: TGTGCCATCAGTGGGGACATTTACTATGGCTACACCTTC.

This chain links TRBV19 with TRBJ1-5; maybe TRBD1 (5 bases). CDR3 length: 15 amino acids. Trimming cost V 4 bases and J 3 bases, with 13 bases left between them. Per the germline V gene, CDR1 is LNHDA and CDR2 is SQIVND (reference sequence). DNA of the CDR3: TGTGCCAGTAGTAATCATCGACAGTCCAATCAGCCCCAGCATTTT. It specifies CASSNHRQSNQPQHF.

The gene calls are TRBV9 and TRBJ1-2, with 7 positions matching TRBD1. The CDR3 is 15 amino acids. Germline loops: CDR1 SGDLS, CDR2 YYNGEE. With V trimmed by 4 bases and J by 4 bases, 10 bases remained unmatched. DNA for the CDR3: TGTGCCAGCAGCTCCCCCCGGGACAGAGCCTATGGCTACACCTTC. Encoded protein: CASSSPRDRAYGYTF.

This clone has a single count. This chain joins TRBV10-2 and TRBJ2-7; 7 positions match TRBD1. CDR1 WSHSY and CDR2 SAAADI come from the germline V gene. This CDR3 is built from 14 residues. V shed 8 bases and J 3 bases; nucleotides not matched to a gene: 10. The DNA of the CDR3 is TGCGCCAGCCAACCTAGGGGGCGGAACTACGAGCAGTACTTC. Protein: CASQPRGRNYEQYF.

J is TRBJ2-7 and V is TRBV7-9; TRBD1 agrees at 8 bases. The CDR3 sequence is 15 residues long. Germline V lookup: CDR1 SEHNR, CDR2 FQNEAQ (reference sequence). The V gene end was trimmed by 2 bases and the J gene end by 3 bases; junction bases not matched to a gene: 6. The CDR3 region is CASSLTGTGDYEQYF. In DNA, the CDR3 is TGTGCCAGCAGCTTAACCGGGACAGGCGACTACGAGCAGTACTTC.

The chain employs TRBV9 and TRBJ1-2, with 7 bases that match TRBD1. This CDR3 has 14 residues. Per the germline V gene, CDR1 is SGDLS and CDR2 is YYNGEE. The junction had 8 bases not matched to a gene; V was cut back by 4 bases and J by 5 bases. The CDR3, as DNA: TGTGCCAGCAGCTTAACCGGGACAGAATATGGCTACACCTTC. Translating it yields CASSLTGTEYGYTF.

The chain carries TRBV11-2 and TRBJ1-1, with D perhaps matching TRBD1 (6 bases). The CDR3 length is 11 residues. Between the trimmed V and J ends, which lost 4 bases and 11 bases, there was a span of 11 bases. In germline, CDR1 is SGHAT, CDR2 FQNNGV. The CDR3 is CASSSTGHAFF. The CDR3 region has the DNA TGTGCCAGCAGCTCTACAGGGCACGCTTTCTTT.

This chain joins TRBV7-3 and TRBJ2-3; D is possibly TRBD1 (6 bases). Trimming removed 2 bases from V and 2 bases from J, with 8 bases in between. CDR3 length: 14 amino acids. Germline V gene sequence: CDR1 SGHTA, CDR2 FQGTGA. CDR3: CASSLQGPTDTQYF. Written as DNA, the CDR3 is TGTGCCAGCAGCTTACAGGGGCCCACAGATACGCAGTATTTT. Full variable domain (rest looked up from reference TRBV7-3 and TRBJ2-3): GAGVSQTPSNKVTEKGKYVELRCDPISGHTALYWYRQSLGQGPEFLIYFQGTGAADDSGLPNDRFFAVRPEGSVSTLKIQRTERGDSAVYLCASSLQGPTDTQYFGPGTRLTVL.

This clone was seen a handful of times. V usage is TRBV9 and J usage is TRBJ1-2, with D unresolved. Germline-derived CDR1 and CDR2 are SGDLS and YYNGEE. The V gene lost 3 bases and the J gene lost 8 bases, with 17 bases spanning the gap. The CDR3 extends over 14 amino acids. The CDR3 DNA reads TGTGCCAGCAGCGCCTTCGGGAAATCAGAAGGCTACACCTTC. This translates into CASSAFGKSEGYTF.

This clone was counted between two and nine times. In DNA, the CDR3 is TGTGCCAGCAGCCCCCGACAGGGCAGCTCCTACGAGCAGTACTTC. Protein sequence: CASSPRQGSSYEQYF. This chain joins TRBV14 and TRBJ2-7; 7 bases are a match to TRBD1. Germline assignment: CDR1 SGHDN and CDR2 FVKESK. Trimming took 4 bases from V and 0 from J; bases not matched to a gene: 6. The CDR3 is 15 amino acids.

The table lists this clone with a few counts. This chain uses TRBV18 with TRBJ2-1, with D tentatively TRBD1 (6 bases). CDR1 KGHSH and CDR2 LQKENI come from the germline V gene. The CDR3 runs to 13 residues. The V end was cut by 6 bases, the J end by 7 bases, with 13 bases between. The CDR3 loop is CASSQNQGNEQFF. The CDR3 nucleotides read TGTGCCAGCTCCCAAAATCAGGGGAATGAGCAGTTCTTC.

Written as DNA, the CDR3 is TGTGCCAGCAGACCTACAAAACAGGTGCCGAGCTCCTACGAGCAGTACTTC. Translation: CASRPTKQVPSSYEQYF. This chain uses TRBV5-6 with TRBJ2-7, with D possibly matching TRBD1 (5 bases). The length of the CDR3 is 17 residues. The V and J ends lost 5 bases and 0 bases respectively, with 21 bases between them. The germline CDR1 and CDR2 sequences are SGHDT and YYEEEE.